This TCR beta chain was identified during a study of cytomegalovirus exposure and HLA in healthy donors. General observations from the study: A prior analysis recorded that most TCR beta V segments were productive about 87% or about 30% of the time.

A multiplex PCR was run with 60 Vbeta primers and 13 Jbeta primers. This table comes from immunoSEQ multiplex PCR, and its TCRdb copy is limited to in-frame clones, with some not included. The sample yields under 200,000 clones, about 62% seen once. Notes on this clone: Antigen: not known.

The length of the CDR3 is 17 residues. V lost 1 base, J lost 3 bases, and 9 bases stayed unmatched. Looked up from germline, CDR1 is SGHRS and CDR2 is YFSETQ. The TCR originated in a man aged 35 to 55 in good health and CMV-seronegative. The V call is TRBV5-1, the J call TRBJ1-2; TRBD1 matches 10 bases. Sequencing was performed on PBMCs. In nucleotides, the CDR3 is TGCGCCAGCAGCTTGTCGGGACAGGGGCTGAGGGACTATGGCTACACCTTC. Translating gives CASSLSGQGLRDYGYTF.